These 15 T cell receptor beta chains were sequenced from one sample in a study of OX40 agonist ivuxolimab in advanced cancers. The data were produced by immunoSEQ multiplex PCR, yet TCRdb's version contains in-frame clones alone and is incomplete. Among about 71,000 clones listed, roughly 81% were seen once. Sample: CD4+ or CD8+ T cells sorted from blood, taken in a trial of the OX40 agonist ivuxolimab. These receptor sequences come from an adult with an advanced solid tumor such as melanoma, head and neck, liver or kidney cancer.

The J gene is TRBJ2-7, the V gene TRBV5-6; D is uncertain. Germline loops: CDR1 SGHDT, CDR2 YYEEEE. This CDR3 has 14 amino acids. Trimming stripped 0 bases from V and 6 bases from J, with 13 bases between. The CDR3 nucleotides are TGTGCCAGCAGCTTGGCTATCTCGGCAGCCGAGCAGTACTTC. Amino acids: CASSLAISAAEQYF.

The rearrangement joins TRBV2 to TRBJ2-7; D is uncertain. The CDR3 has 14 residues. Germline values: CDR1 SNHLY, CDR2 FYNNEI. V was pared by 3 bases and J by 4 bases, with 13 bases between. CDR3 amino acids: CASSDGLADYEQYF. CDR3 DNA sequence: TGTGCCAGCAGTGATGGGCTGGCAGATTACGAGCAGTACTTC.

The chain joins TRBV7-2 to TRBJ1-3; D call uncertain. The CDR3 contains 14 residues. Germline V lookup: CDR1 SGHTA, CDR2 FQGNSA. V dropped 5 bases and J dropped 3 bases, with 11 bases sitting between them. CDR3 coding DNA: TGTGCCAGCAGCCCACGCCGGGTTGGAAACACCATATATTTT. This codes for CASSPRRVGNTIYF.

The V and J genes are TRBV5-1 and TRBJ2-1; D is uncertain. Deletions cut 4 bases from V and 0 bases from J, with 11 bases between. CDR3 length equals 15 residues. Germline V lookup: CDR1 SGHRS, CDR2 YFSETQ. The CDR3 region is CASSPQISSYNEQFF. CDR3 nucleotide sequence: TGCGCCAGCAGCCCGCAGATTAGCTCCTACAATGAGCAGTTCTTC.

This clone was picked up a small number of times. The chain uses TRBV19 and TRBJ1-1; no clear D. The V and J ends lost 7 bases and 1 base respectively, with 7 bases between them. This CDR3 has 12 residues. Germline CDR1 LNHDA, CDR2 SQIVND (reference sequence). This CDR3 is CASIGRNTEAFF. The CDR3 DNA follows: TGTGCCAGTATTGGCCGGAACACTGAAGCTTTCTTT.

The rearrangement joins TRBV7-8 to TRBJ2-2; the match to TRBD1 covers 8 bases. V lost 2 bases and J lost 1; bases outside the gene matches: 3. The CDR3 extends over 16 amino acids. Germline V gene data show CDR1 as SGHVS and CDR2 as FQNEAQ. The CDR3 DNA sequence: TGTGCCAGCAGCTTATTCGGGACAGGGAACACCGGGGAGCTGTTTTTT. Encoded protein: CASSLFGTGNTGELFF.

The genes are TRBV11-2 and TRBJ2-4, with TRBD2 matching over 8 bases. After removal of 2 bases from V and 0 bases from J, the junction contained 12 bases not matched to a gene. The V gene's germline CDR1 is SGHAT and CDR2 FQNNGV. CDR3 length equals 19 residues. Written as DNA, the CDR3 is TGTGCCAGCAGCTTAAGGAAGGGCCCGGGACTAGTAGCCAAAAACATTCAGTACTTC. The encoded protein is CASSLRKGPGLVAKNIQYF.

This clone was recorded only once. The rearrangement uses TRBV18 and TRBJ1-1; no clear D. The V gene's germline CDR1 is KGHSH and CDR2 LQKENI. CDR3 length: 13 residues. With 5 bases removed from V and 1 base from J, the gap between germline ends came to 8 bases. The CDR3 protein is CASSSLPNTEAFF. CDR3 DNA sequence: TGTGCCAGCTCATCACTGCCGAACACTGAAGCTTTCTTT.

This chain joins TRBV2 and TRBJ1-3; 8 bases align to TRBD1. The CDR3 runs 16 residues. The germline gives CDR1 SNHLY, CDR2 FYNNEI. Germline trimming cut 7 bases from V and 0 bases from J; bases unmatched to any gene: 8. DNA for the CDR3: TGTGCCAGCAAGTTGGCAGGGGGCACCTCTGGAAACACCATATATTTT. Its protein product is CASKLAGGTSGNTIYF.

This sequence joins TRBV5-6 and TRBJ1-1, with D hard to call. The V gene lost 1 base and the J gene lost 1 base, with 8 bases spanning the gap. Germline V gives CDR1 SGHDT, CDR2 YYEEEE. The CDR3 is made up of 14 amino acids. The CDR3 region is CASSLYSPNTEAFF. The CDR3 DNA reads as TGTGCCAGCAGCTTGTATTCACCGAACACTGAAGCTTTCTTT.

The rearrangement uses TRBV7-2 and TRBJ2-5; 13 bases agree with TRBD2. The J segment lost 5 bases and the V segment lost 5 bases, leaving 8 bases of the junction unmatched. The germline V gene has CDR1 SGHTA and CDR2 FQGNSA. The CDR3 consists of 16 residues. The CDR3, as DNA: TGTGCCAGCAGCGTCAGACTAGCGGGGGGTTTGGAGACCCAGTACTTC. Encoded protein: CASSVRLAGGLETQYF.

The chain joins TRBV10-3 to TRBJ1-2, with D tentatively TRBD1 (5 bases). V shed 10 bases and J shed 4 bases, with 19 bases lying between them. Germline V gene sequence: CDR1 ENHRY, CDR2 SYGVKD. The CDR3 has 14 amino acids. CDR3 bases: TGTGCCACGGTCAAAGAGGGGAGCGCCTATGGCTACACCTTC. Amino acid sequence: CATVKEGSAYGYTF.

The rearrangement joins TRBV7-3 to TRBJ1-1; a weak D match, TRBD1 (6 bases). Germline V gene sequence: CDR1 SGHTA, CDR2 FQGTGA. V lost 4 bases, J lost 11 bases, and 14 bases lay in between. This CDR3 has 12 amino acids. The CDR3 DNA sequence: TGTGCCAGCAGCTCCTCGGACAGTTTGGCTTTCTTT. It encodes CASSSSDSLAFF.

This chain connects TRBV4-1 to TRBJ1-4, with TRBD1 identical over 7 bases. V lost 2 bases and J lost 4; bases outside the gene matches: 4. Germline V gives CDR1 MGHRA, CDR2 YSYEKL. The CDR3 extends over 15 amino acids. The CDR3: CASSQLGTVNEKLFF. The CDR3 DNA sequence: TGCGCCAGCAGCCAACTCGGGACAGTTAATGAAAAACTGTTTTTT.

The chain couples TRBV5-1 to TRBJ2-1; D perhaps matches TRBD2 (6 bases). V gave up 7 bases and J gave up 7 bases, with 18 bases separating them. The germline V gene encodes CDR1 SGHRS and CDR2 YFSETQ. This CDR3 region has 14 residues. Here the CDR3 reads CASGGGSASNEQFF. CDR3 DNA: TGCGCCAGCGGAGGAGGGAGTGCGAGTAATGAGCAGTTCTTC.